This T cell receptor beta chain was found in a study of blood T cells in healthy people across ages (dated by TCRdb to between 2014 and 2017). Some background on the complete study: In model experiments, template switching captured about one uniquely barcoded TCR beta cDNA molecule for every two T cells. Using the same blood draw, the study looked at two additional independent replicas of 1 million unique cDNA reads for two donors, one aged 18 to 30 and the other aged 80 or older. The donors were split into four age groups: young (average about 16 years), middle-aged (about 40), aged (over 55) and long-lived (under 90). The study measured age-related changes in TCR beta repertoire diversity using deep sequencing normalized with unique cDNA molecular identifiers. Study-wide conclusions, independent of this receptor: Since profiling was done on bulk unsorted PBMCs, naive and antigen-experienced compartments could not be conclusively compared. The long-lived group showed more naive CD4+ T cells, fewer expanded clones and increased TCR diversity than the aged group, suggesting age selection. Estimates of total diversity from one million sequenced T cells were regarded as lower bounds and underestimates. Observed TCR beta diversity correlated strongly with the percentage of naive T cells measured by flow cytometry. The CMV infection status of donors was not known, potentially confounding age-related changes in expanded clonotypes. As age increased, observed TCR beta diversity per million T cells dropped in a roughly linear way, and a significant reduction was already evident by age about 40.

The approximately 41 donors, aged roughly 6 to 95 years, were systemically healthy Caucasian individuals from Russia. Each donor gave ten milliliters of peripheral blood, collected into EDTA-treated Vacutainer tubes. Ficoll-Paque density-gradient centrifugation was used to isolate PBMCs, with at least 6.5 million per sample. Total RNA, at least 5 micrograms per sample, was extracted from PBMCs with Trizol reagent. For every donor, flow cytometry on a PBMC aliquot measured the percentage of naive CD45RAhigh/CD27high T cells. The method was 5' RACE. Sequencing was performed on an Illumina HiSeq 2500. A second PCR of roughly 7 to 12 cycles was performed with a sample-barcoded 5' primer and a J-beta primer mix. Each TCR beta cDNA molecule received a unique molecular identifier from a template-switch 5' adaptor carrying 12 random nucleotides. Each sample yielded at least 2.5 million CDR3-containing paired-end reads. First-strand cDNA synthesis was performed from all RNA using the Mint cDNA synthesis kit, with priming by a TRBC-specific oligonucleotide. All cDNA was treated with uracil-DNA glycosylase and then went through a first 18-cycle PCR with the universal primers M1SS and BC2_uni_R. The original methods were these. Each sample was normalized by randomly selecting 1 million high-quality reads, each carrying a distinct molecular identifier. Instead of being binned into consensus sequences, reads that shared molecular identifiers were thrown out. MiTCR, with a Q25 quality threshold and the strictest error-elimination algorithm, was used for CDR3 identification, clonotype clustering and error correction. Lower-bound total TCR beta diversity was estimated with a nonparametric unseen species model using Euler transformation. TCRdb handled the public reads itself, with Q25 trimming in fastp and clone calling in MiXCR, and kept productive beta chains. Each entry is one CDR3 protein sequence, shown with its most common DNA and genes. The V and J calls follow TCRdb's processing rather than the paper's. For this sample there are more than 600,000 distinct CDR3 sequences; roughly 25% appear just once. The biggest ten clones account for 9% to 9.5% of the sample.

As for this clonotype: Its antigen is not yet known. Per-base quality was not reported, and no clone a single base away is much larger than it.

The germline V gene specifies SGHVS as CDR1 and FNYEAQ as CDR2. Trimming removed 5 bases from V and 3 bases from J, leaving 10 bases between the germline ends. The cysteine opens and the phenylalanine closes a CDR3 of 14 amino acids. Only CDR3 DNA is held: 42 bases, read in frame from base 1. The same sample was also used in a study of T cells of mothers and their children. The second study's paper adds: Donors were nine systemically healthy Caucasian individuals: three mothers and their six children. cDNA synthesis consumed the entire amount of extracted RNA, loaded at around 1.5 ug RNA in each 15 ul reaction. In the second PCR, sample barcodes and 2-4 random nucleotides were introduced via the M1S primer. Each mother yielded over 8 million TCR beta CDR3 reads and each child 2.5 million to 3.5 million reads. TCR recombination output is similarly shaped by thymic selection in related and unrelated pairs, with a minor effect exerted by inherited differences. Normalized repertoire overlap in related mother-child pairs was always slightly higher than in unrelated mother-child pairs, but the difference was never significant. No persistent microchimeric T cell clones were detected, at a sensitivity of 90 to 100 clones per million clonotypes. In the study, deep NGS was used to compare the TCR beta repertoires of mothers and children, and features distinguishing related mother-child pairs from unrelated individuals were sought. On average, the children were approximately 11 +/- 4 years old, while the mothers were about 40 +/- 4 years old. After adapter ligation with NEBNext reagents, the libraries were sequenced on Illumina HiSeq 2000 with 100+100 nt paired-end reads. Mother and child libraries were prepared a month apart and sequenced in separate runs to prevent cross-contamination. Each donor had between roughly 450,000 and 2,100,000 distinct TCR beta clonotypes identified. Naive TCR beta clonotypes were estimated from low-frequency clonotypes matched to each donor's FACS-determined naive share, without sorting.

The chain joins TRBV7-6 to TRBJ2-2, with the D gene not confidently named. Sequenced: blood. The sequence came from a boy aged 5-17 years in good health. The CDR3 region reads CASSVRVDTGELFF. The DNA reads TGTGCCAGCAGCGTAAGGGTTGACACCGGGGAGCTGTTTTTT.